This TCR beta chain was documented in a study of CD8 T cells in ankylosing spondylitis. Study results and limitations: Disease-associated clones were CD8+ and fairly uncommon in peripheral blood. Earlier literature documents some of the motif variants in reactive arthritis synovial fluid and blood. In ankylosing spondylitis blood, a motif of about eight highly homologous TCR beta variants appeared characteristic.

A single record per CDR3 protein comes from TCRdb applying MiXCR to the 5' RACE reads. This sample yields 700,000 or so distinct CDR3 sequences, of which 19% are seen a single time; around a fifth belongs to the top ten. Germline CDR1 and CDR2: SGHRS and YFSETQ. With 0 bases clipped from V and 12 bases from J, the junction kept 5 bases outside the gene matches. This CDR3 is built from 13 residues. This clonotype was seen a few times. The antigen remains unidentified. This clonotype was obtained from a male donor with ankylosing spondylitis. The J gene is TRBJ1-1, the V gene TRBV5-1; 10 nucleotides match TRBD1. Sample: blood, either unsorted or a sorted T cell fraction (not recorded which). The CDR3 coding sequence is TGCGCCAGCAGCTTGGAGACAGGGGGCAAGACTTTCTTT. The encoded protein is CASSLETGGKTFF.